The source of this TCR beta chain is a study of T cells in Graves' hyperthyroidism and ophthalmopathy. This clonotype has more than one count but fewer than ten. CDR1 is MDHEN and CDR2 is SYDVKM in the germline V gene. The V segment lost 2 bases and the J segment 4 bases; nucleotides outside the gene matches: 17. This CDR3 has 20 residues. RNA transcripts yielded amplified TCR beta CDR3 regions. The HTBI set primed first-round TCR CDR3 RT-PCR. TCRdb re-called the multiplex PCR reads through MiXCR, storing one row per CDR3 protein. This table has 330,000 or so distinct CDR3 sequences, 15% to 20% appearing once.

The source material was blood. The rearrangement links TRBV28 to TRBJ2-2, with 9 bases lining up with TRBD2. The sequence derives from a woman aged 40 to 50 with Graves' ophthalmopathy. The CDR3 DNA reads as TGTGCCAGCAGTTTACCCCCGGGGAGTAGCGGGAGACCTGGCACCGGGGAGCTGTTTTTT. Its translation: CASSLPPGSSGRPGTGELFF.